In its sample, the clone carrying this T cell receptor (beta chain) was seen many times. The antigen is undetermined. This sample was taken from a study of T cells after yellow fever vaccination. Overall study results and limits: Few clonotypes appeared in both CD4 and CD8 compartments. Booster sampling recovered most clones from primary vaccination (about 97% CD4, around 90% CD8).

Making TCR cDNA involved 5'RACE template switching, which added UMIs and a universal primer site. MiXCR, run by TCRdb on the 5' RACE reads, gives a single entry per CDR3 protein. Of a few hundred thousand distinct CDR3 sequences listed, 7.5% to 9% are singletons. The clonotype comes from a man younger than 35 who received the YFV17D yellow fever vaccine. Sequences were derived from CD4+ T cells sorted from PBMCs, sampled 5 days after the yellow fever booster vaccination.

The CDR3 protein is CSAPPGQGNTEAFF. CDR3 DNA sequence: TGCAGCGCACCCCCGGGACAGGGGAACACTGAAGCTTTCTTT. V and J are TRBV29-1 and TRBJ1-1; 9 bases map to TRBD1. The CDR3 runs 14 residues. Trimming cost V 7 bases and J 1 base; bases outside gene matches: 7. In germline, CDR1 is SQVTM, CDR2 ANQGSEA.